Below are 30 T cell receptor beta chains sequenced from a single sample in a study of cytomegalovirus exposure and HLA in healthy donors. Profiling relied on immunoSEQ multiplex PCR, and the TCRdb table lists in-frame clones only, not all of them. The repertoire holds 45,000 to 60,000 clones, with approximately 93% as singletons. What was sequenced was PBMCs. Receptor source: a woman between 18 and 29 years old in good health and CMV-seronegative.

DNA of the CDR3: TGTGCCAGTACCTCGGGTGCCAATGAGCAGTTCTTC. Translation: CASTSGANEQFF. The chain uses TRBV19 and TRBJ2-1, with unresolved D. From germline, CDR1 is LNHDA and CDR2 SQIVND (reference sequence). The CDR3 sequence is 12 residues long. Trimming pared 7 bases from V and 6 bases from J, leaving 10 bases between.

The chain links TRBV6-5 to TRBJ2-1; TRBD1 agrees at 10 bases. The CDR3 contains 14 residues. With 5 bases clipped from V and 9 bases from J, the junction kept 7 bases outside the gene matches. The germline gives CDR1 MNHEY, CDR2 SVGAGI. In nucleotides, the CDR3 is TGTGCCAGCAGTCCCGGGACAGGGGAGAGTGAGCAGTTCTTC. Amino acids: CASSPGTGESEQFF.

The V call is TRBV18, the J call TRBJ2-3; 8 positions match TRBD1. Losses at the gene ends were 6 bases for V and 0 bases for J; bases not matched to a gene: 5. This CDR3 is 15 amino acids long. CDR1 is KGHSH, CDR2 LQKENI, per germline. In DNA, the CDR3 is TGTGCCAGCTCGCCTACAGGGGGGAGCACAGATACGCAGTATTTT. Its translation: CASSPTGGSTDTQYF. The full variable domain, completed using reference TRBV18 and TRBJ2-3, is NAGVMQNPRHLVRRRGQEARLRCSPMKGHSHVYWYRQLPEEGLKFMVYLQKENIIDESGMPKERFSAEFPKEGPSILRIQQVVRGDSAAYFCASSPTGGSTDTQYFGPGTRLTVL.

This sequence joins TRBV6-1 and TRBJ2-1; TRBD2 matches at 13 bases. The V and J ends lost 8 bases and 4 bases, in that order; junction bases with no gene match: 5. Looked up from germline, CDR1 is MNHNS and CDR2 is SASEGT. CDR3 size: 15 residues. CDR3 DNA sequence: TGTGCCAGCCCAAGGACTAGCGGGGGATACAATGAGCAGTTCTTC. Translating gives CASPRTSGGYNEQFF.

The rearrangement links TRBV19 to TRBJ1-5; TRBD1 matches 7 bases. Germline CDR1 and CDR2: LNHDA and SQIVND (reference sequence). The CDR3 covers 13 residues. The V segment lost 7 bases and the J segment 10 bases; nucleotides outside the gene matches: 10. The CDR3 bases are TGTGCCAGTACCCCACTACAGGGGTTTCCCCAGCATTTT. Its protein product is CASTPLQGFPQHF.

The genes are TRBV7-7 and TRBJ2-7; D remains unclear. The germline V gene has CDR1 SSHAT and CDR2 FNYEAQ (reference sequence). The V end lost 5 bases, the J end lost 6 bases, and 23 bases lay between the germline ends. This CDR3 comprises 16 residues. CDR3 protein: CASSATLGVGFSEQYF. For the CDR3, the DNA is TGTGCCAGCAGCGCAACCCTTGGCGTCGGGTTCTCCGAGCAGTACTTC.

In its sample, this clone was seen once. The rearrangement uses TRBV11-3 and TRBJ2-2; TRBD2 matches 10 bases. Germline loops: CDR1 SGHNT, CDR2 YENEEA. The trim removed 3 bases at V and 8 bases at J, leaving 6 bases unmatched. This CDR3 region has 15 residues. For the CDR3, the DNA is TGTGCCAGCAGCTTCCTCGGACTAGCGGCTGGGGAGCTGTTTTTT. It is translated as CASSFLGLAAGELFF.

This CDR3 is CASSLARTYEQYV. The CDR3 coding sequence is TGTGCCAGCAGCTTGGCGAGGACTTACGAGCAGTACGTC. The chain uses TRBV7-2 and TRBJ2-7; D possibly corresponds to TRBD2 (5 bases). V was shortened by 3 bases and J by 4 bases, with 10 bases between the two germline ends. The germline V gene has CDR1 SGHTA and CDR2 FQGNSA. CDR3 size: 13 residues.

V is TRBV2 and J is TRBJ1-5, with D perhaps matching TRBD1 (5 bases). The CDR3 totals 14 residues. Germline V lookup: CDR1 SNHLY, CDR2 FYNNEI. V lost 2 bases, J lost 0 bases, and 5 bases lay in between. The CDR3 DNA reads TGTGCCAGCAGTGAACAGGGTAGCAATCAGCCCCAGCATTTT. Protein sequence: CASSEQGSNQPQHF.

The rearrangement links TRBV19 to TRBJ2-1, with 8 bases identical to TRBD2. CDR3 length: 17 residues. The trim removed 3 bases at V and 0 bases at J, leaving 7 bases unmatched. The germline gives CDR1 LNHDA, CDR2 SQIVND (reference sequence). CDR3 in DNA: TGTGCCAGTAGTATCGCGACTAGCGCTACCTCCTACAATGAGCAGTTCTTC. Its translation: CASSIATSATSYNEQFF.

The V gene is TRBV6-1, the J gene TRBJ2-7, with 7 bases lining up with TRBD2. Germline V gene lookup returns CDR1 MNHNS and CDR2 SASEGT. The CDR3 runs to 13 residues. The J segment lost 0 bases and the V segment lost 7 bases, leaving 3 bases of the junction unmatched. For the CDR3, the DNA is TGTGCCAGCAAGCGGGGAAGCTCCTACGAGCAGTACGTC. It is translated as CASKRGSSYEQYV.

The CDR3 protein is CASSARNRWEGGGYTF. CDR3 bases: TGTGCCAGCAGCGCGAGAAACAGGTGGGAGGGTGGTGGCTACACCTTC. The V call is TRBV9, the J call TRBJ1-2; maybe TRBD1 (5 bases). The CDR3 length is 16 residues. Germline V lookup: CDR1 SGDLS, CDR2 YYNGEE. V was shortened by 3 bases and J by 7 bases, with 22 bases between the two germline ends. The complete variable domain, with remaining parts taken from reference TRBV9 and TRBJ1-2, reads DSGVTQTPKHLITATGQRVTLRCSPRSGDLSVYWYQQSLDQGLQFLIQYYNGEERAKGNILERFSAQQFPDLHSELNLSSLELGDSALYFCASSARNRWEGGGYTFGSGTRLTVV.

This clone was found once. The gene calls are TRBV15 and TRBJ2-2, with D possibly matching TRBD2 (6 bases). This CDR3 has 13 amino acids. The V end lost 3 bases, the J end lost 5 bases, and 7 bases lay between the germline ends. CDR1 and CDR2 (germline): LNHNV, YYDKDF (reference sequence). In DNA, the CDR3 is TGTGCCACCAGCAGGACTAGAACCGGGGAGCTGTTTTTT. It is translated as CATSRTRTGELFF.

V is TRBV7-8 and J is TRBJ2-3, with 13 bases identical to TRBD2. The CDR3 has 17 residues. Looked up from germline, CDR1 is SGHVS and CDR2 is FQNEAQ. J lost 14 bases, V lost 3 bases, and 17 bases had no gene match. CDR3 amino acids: CASSFRSSGTSGALGYF. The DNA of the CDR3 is TGTGCCAGCAGCTTTCGTAGCTCTGGGACTAGCGGGGCCCTGGGGTATTTT.

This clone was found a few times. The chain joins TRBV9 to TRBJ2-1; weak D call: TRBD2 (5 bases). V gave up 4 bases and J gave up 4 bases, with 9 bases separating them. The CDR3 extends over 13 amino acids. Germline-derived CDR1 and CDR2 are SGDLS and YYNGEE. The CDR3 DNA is TGTGCCAGCAGCCGTAGCGATTACAATGAGCAGTTCTTC. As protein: CASSRSDYNEQFF.

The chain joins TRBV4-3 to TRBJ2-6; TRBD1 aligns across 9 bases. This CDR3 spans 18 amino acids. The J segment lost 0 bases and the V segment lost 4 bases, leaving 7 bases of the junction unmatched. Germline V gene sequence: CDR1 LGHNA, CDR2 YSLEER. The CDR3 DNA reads TGCGCCAGCAGCCGGTCACGGACAGGGGTCTCTGGGGCCAACGTCCTGACTTTC. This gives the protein CASSRSRTGVSGANVLTF.

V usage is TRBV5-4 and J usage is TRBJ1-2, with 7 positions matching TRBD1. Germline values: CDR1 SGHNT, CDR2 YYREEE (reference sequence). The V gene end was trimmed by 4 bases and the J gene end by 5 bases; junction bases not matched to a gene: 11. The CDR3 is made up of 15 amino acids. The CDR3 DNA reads TGTGCCAGCAGCCGGGGGACAGAACAGGGGTATGGCTACACCTTC. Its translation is CASSRGTEQGYGYTF.

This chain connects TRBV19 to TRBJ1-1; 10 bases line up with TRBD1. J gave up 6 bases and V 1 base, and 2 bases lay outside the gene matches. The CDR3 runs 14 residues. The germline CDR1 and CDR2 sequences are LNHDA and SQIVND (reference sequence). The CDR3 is CASSIGGTGAEAFF. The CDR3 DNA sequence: TGTGCCAGTAGTATAGGTGGGACAGGGGCTGAAGCTTTCTTT.

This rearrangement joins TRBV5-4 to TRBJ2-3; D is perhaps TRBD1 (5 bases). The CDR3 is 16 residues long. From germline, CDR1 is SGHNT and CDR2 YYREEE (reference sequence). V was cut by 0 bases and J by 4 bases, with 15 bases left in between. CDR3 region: CASSLGWGLSADTQYF. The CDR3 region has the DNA TGTGCCAGCAGCTTGGGTTGGGGCCTGAGCGCAGATACGCAGTATTTT.

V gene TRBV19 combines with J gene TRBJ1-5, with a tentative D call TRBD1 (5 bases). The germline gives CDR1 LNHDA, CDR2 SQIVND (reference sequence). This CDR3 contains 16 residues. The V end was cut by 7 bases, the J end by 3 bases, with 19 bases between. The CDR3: CASISNHDSFNQPQHF. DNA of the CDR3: TGTGCCAGTATCTCCAATCATGACAGTTTCAATCAGCCCCAGCATTTT.

As DNA, the CDR3 is TGTGCCACCAGCAGAGTGCGGGGGGGGGCAGATACGCAGTATTTT. Protein product: CATSRVRGGADTQYF. V is TRBV15 and J is TRBJ2-3, with 9 positions matching TRBD2. V lost 1 base and J lost 4; bases outside the gene matches: 3. The length of the CDR3 is 15 residues. Germline V gives CDR1 LNHNV, CDR2 YYDKDF (reference sequence).

The CDR3 DNA reads as TGTGCCAGCAGTTTGATCTCAGACTACTATGGCTACACCTTC. It specifies CASSLISDYYGYTF. The J gene is TRBJ1-2, the V gene TRBV6-1; no clear D gene. The germline gives CDR1 MNHNS, CDR2 SASEGT. Trimming removed 5 bases from V and 3 bases from J, with 13 bases in between. The CDR3 loop spans 14 amino acids.

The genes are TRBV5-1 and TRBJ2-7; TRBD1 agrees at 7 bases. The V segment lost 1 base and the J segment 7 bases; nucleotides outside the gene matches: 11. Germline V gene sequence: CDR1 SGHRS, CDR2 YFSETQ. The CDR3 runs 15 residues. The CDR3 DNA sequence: TGCGCCAGCAGCTTGCCGAGGGACAGTCGGGTAGAGCAGTACTTC. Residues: CASSLPRDSRVEQYF.

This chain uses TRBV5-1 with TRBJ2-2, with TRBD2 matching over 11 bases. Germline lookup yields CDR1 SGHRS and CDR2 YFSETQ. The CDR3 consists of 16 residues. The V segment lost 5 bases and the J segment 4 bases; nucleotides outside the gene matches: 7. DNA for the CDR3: TGCGCCAGCAGGCTCGGGACTAGCGGAGGCACCGGGGAGCTGTTTTTT. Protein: CASRLGTSGGTGELFF. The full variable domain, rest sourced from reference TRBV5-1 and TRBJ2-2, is KAGVTQTPRYLIKTRGQQVTLSCSPISGHRSVSWYQQTPGQGLQFLFEYFSETQRNKGNFPGRFSGRQFSNSRSEMNVSTLELGDSALYLCASRLGTSGGTGELFFGEGSRLTVL.

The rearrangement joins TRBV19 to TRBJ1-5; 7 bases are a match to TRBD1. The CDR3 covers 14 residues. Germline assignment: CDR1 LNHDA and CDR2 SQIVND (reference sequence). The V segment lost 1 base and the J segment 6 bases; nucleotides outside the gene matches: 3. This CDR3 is CASSIAGGGQPQHF. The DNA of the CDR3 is TGTGCCAGTAGTATAGCAGGGGGTGGTCAGCCCCAGCATTTT. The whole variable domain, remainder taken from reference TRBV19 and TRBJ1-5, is DGGITQSPKYLFRKEGQNVTLSCEQNLNHDAMYWYRQDPGQGLRLIYYSQIVNDFQKGDIAEGYSVSREKKESFPLTVTSAQKNPTAFYLCASSIAGGGQPQHFGDGTRLSIL.

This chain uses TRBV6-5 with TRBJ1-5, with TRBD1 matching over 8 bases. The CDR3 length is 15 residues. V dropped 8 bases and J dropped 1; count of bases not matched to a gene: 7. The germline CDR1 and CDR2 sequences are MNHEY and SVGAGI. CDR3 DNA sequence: TGTGCCAGCGCTACGACAGGGGTAAGCAATCAGCCCCAGCATTTT. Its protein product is CASATTGVSNQPQHF.

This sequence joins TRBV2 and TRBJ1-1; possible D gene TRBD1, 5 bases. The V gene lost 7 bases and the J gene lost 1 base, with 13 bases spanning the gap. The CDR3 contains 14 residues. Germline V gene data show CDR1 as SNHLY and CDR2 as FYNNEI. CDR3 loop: CASNRLGQNTEAFF. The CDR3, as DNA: TGTGCCAGCAACAGGTTGGGGCAGAACACTGAAGCTTTCTTT.

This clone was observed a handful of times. CDR3 region: CASSLRYGYTF. CDR3 bases: TGTGCCAGCAGCTTGCGGTATGGCTACACCTTC. The chain uses TRBV5-6 and TRBJ1-2; D gene ambiguous. V lost 1 base, J lost 5 bases, and 3 bases lay in between. Germline-derived CDR1 and CDR2 are SGHDT and YYEEEE. This CDR3 spans 11 amino acids.

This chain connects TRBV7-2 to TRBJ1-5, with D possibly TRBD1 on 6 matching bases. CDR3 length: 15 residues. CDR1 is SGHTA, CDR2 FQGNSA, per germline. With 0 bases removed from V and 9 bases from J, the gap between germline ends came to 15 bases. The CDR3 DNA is TGTGCCAGCAGCTTAGCGGCAGGGGCACCGTGGCCCCAGCATTTT. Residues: CASSLAAGAPWPQHF.

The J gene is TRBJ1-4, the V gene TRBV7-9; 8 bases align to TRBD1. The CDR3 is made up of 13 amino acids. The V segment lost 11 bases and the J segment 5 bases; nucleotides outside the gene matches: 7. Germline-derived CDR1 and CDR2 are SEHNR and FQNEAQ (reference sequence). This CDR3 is CAAGQGQNEKLFF. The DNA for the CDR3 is TGTGCCGCCGGACAGGGACAAAATGAAAAACTGTTTTTT.